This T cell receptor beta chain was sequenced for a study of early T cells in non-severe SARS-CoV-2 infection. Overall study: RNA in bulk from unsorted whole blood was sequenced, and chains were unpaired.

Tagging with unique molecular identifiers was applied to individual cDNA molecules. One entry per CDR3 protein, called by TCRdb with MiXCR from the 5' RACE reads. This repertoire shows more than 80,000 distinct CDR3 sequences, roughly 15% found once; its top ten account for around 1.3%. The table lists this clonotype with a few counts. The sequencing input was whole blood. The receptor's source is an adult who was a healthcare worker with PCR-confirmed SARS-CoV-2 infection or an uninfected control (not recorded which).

This CDR3 is CASSPLGSANEKLFF. Written as DNA, the CDR3 is TGCGCCAGCAGCCCTCTGGGCTCAGCTAATGAAAAACTGTTTTTT. This rearrangement joins TRBV4-3 to TRBJ1-4; D gene unclear. This CDR3 comprises 15 residues. CDR1 LGHNA and CDR2 YSLEER come from the germline V gene. V gave up 4 bases and J gave up 3 bases, with 12 bases separating them.